This record concerns one T cell receptor (beta chain) sequence. These data originate in a study of OX40 agonist ivuxolimab in advanced cancers. Study-level information: The patients got ivuxolimab, which is an agonistic anti-OX40 (CD134) antibody. Administration of intravenous ivuxolimab to patients occurred every 2 weeks at 0.01 to 10 mg/kg. The dose-escalation cohort was roughly 83% male, with a mean age of around 60 years, ranging roughly 23 to 85.

After removal of 1 base from V and 6 bases from J, the junction contained 3 bases not matched to a gene. The CDR3 sequence is 13 residues long. The germline V gene encodes CDR1 SGHTA and CDR2 FQGNSA. Using immunoSEQ multiplex PCR, the repertoire was profiled, and TCRdb retains in-frame clones only, with some absent. Of some 47,000 clones listed, roughly 78% are singletons. Enrollment shut out patients with autoimmune disease history or systemic immunosuppression. V gene TRBV7-2 combines with J gene TRBJ2-7; 7 bases fit TRBD1. Source: CD4+ or CD8+ T cells sorted from blood, taken in a trial of the OX40 agonist ivuxolimab. The TCR originated in an adult with an advanced solid tumor such as melanoma, head and neck, liver or kidney cancer. The CDR3 is CASSLEDRSEQYF. The CDR3 coding sequence is TGTGCCAGCAGCTTAGAGGACAGGAGCGAGCAGTACTTC.